The 19 T cell receptor beta chains below come from one sample, sequenced in a study of blood T cell repertoires in COVID-19. TCRdb's table, derived via immunoSEQ multiplex PCR, lists solely in-frame clones and lacks some. The sample includes about 70,000 clones, more than 75% of them seen just once. Sequenced: peripheral blood. The origin of the receptors is a man in his fifties with active COVID-19.

This clone appeared a few times. The V gene is TRBV11-1, the J gene TRBJ1-1; TRBD1 is a possible D gene (5 bases). V was cut by 5 bases and J by 0 bases, with 16 bases left in between. Germline lookup yields CDR1 SGHAT and CDR2 FQDESV (reference sequence). This CDR3 region has 16 residues. The CDR3 nucleotides are TGTGCCAGCAGCATTGGGGCGACGAGCATGAACACTGAAGCTTTCTTT. Its protein is CASSIGATSMNTEAFF.

The chain is built from TRBV12-3 or TRBV12-4 and TRBJ1-2, with D perhaps TRBD1 (5 bases). V shed 5 bases and J shed 5 bases, with 9 bases lying between them. This CDR3 comprises 12 residues. The CDR3 is CASSTAGYGYTF. The CDR3 coding sequence is TGTGCCAGCAGTACGGCAGGGTATGGCTACACCTTC.

The V and J genes are TRBV7-2 and TRBJ2-5; TRBD1 is a possible D gene (6 bases). CDR1 is SGHTA, CDR2 FQGNSA, per germline. The length of the CDR3 is 13 residues. V lost 3 bases and J 1 base, leaving 6 bases between the germline ends. The DNA for the CDR3 is TGTGCCAGCAGCTTGGGGGCCCAAGAGACCCAGTACTTC. Amino acid sequence: CASSLGAQETQYF.

The rearrangement joins TRBV18 to TRBJ1-1, with D unclear. CDR3 length equals 13 residues. Germline V gene data show CDR1 as KGHSH and CDR2 as LQKENI. Trimming took 3 bases from V and 0 from J, leaving 5 bases between them. CDR3 in amino acids: CASSPVMNTEAFF. As DNA, the CDR3 is TGTGCCAGCTCACCCGTTATGAACACTGAAGCTTTCTTT.

This sequence joins TRBV19 and TRBJ1-6; D not resolved. Germline V gives CDR1 LNHDA, CDR2 SQIVND (reference sequence). The CDR3 is 13 amino acids. The V end lost 4 bases, the J end lost 8 bases, and 9 bases lay between the germline ends. CDR3 in amino acids: CASSTMTHSPLHF. In nucleotides, the CDR3 is TGTGCCAGTAGTACAATGACTCATTCACCCCTCCACTTT.

The genes are TRBV5-8 and TRBJ2-7; 7 bases align to TRBD1. Trimming removed 4 bases from V and 3 bases from J; junction bases left unmatched: 7. The CDR3 covers 14 residues. Germline V gene lookup returns CDR1 SGHTS and CDR2 YDEGEE. In nucleotides, the CDR3 is TGTGCCAGCAGCCCCGGGACAGACAGCTACGAGCAGTACTTC. Translating gives CASSPGTDSYEQYF.

This clone was seen once. The chain uses TRBV28 and TRBJ2-5; 14 nucleotides align to TRBD2. Germline loops: CDR1 MDHEN, CDR2 SYDVKM. The CDR3 runs to 16 residues. The trim removed 4 bases at V and 5 bases at J, leaving 6 bases unmatched. As DNA, the CDR3 is TGTGCCAGCAGTTCGAGGACTAGCGGGAGGTGGGAGACCCAGTACTTC. Translation gives CASSSRTSGRWETQYF.

This chain links TRBV28 with TRBJ2-2, with TRBD2 identical over 7 bases. Germline-derived CDR1 and CDR2 are MDHEN and SYDVKM. The CDR3 spans 16 residues. The J segment lost 7 bases and the V segment lost 3 bases, leaving 11 bases of the junction unmatched. CDR3: CASSFRLAVGGGELFF. In nucleotides, the CDR3 is TGTGCCAGCAGTTTCCGTCTAGCGGTTGGCGGCGGGGAGCTGTTTTTT.

The chain carries TRBV7-9 and TRBJ2-7, with 7 bases matching TRBD2. Germline V gene sequence: CDR1 SEHNR, CDR2 FQNEAQ (reference sequence). The CDR3 covers 13 residues. Trimming at V came to 3 bases and at J to 5 bases, leaving 4 bases not matched to a gene. The CDR3: CASSLAGVDEQYF. The CDR3 DNA follows: TGTGCCAGCAGCTTGGCGGGGGTCGACGAGCAGTACTTC.

This clone was recorded once. The genes are TRBV28 and TRBJ1-5; D is possibly TRBD1 (6 bases). Germline assignment: CDR1 MDHEN and CDR2 SYDVKM. Trimming left V 8 bases short and J 2 bases short, with 19 bases between. The CDR3 sequence is 16 residues long. The CDR3 nucleotides are TGTGCCAGCCTACGGGGGGGTGGGGGGCGCAATCAGCCCCAGCATTTT. Amino acid sequence: CASLRGGGGRNQPQHF.

V and J are TRBV7-3 and TRBJ2-6; 10 bases agree with TRBD2. CDR1 and CDR2 from the germline V gene are SGHTA and FQGTGA. There are 21 residues in the CDR3. Trimming took 5 bases from V and 0 from J; bases not matched to a gene: 16. The CDR3 sequence: CASSPRSQLAGLYSGANVLTF. CDR3 DNA sequence: TGTGCCAGCAGCCCCCGGAGCCAACTAGCGGGACTTTACTCTGGGGCCAACGTCCTGACTTTC.

J is TRBJ2-3 and V is TRBV3-1 (or the pseudogene TRBV3-2), with D tentatively TRBD2 (6 bases). V lost 5 bases to trimming and J lost 0 bases, with 12 bases between them. CDR3 size: 15 residues. Germline V gene sequence: CDR1 LGHDT, CDR2 YNNKEL (reference sequence). CDR3 region: CASSFLATSTDTQYF. In DNA form, the CDR3 reads TGTGCCAGCAGCTTTCTAGCGACCAGCACAGATACGCAGTATTTT.

This clone was recorded once. This chain uses TRBV7-3 with TRBJ2-3, with 7 bases matching TRBD1. CDR1 is SGHTA, CDR2 FQGTGA, per germline. Germline trimming cut 6 bases from V and 6 bases from J; bases unmatched to any gene: 9. This CDR3 has 14 residues. The CDR3, as DNA: TGTGCCAGCAGACGCGGAACAGGGGCGGATACGCAGTATTTT. This sequence encodes CASRRGTGADTQYF.

The chain carries TRBV6-5 and TRBJ1-5, with 11 bases lining up with TRBD1. The V gene end was trimmed by 6 bases and the J gene end by 3 bases; junction bases not matched to a gene: 4. CDR1 is MNHEY and CDR2 is SVGAGI in the germline V gene. The CDR3 has 15 amino acids. The CDR3 DNA reads TGTGCCAGCAGGGGGACAGGGGGGAACAATCAGCCCCAGCATTTT. As protein: CASRGTGGNNQPQHF.

The CDR3 DNA reads TGCAGTGCAAGTAGGCCTAGCGGGAGGGCAAGGGACGAGCAGTACTTC. It codes for CSASRPSGRARDEQYF. The V and J genes are TRBV20-1 and TRBJ2-7; 12 bases match TRBD2. This CDR3 spans 16 amino acids. Germline CDR1 and CDR2: DFQATT and SNEGSKA (reference sequence). V was clipped by 6 bases and J by 5 bases; unmatched bases: 14.

J is TRBJ2-7 and V is TRBV27; 10 bases match TRBD1. Germline CDR1 reads MNHEY; CDR2 reads SMNVEV (reference sequence). Trimming cost V 6 bases and J 6 bases; bases outside gene matches: 8. CDR3 length: 14 amino acids. DNA for the CDR3: TGTGCCAGCAGCCCGTTGACAGGGGGCCTCGAGCAGTACTTC. Translation gives CASSPLTGGLEQYF.

This chain connects TRBV3-1 (or the pseudogene TRBV3-2) to TRBJ1-1; tentative D call: TRBD1 (5 bases). Germline V CDR1 and CDR2: LGHDT, YNNKEL (reference sequence). Trimming removed 3 bases at V and 1 base at J, with 9 bases between. The CDR3 is made up of 14 amino acids. CDR3 residues: CASSQGGKNTEAFF. CDR3 in DNA: TGTGCCAGCAGCCAGGGGGGAAAGAACACTGAAGCTTTCTTT.

The chain carries TRBV4-3 and TRBJ2-7; D not certain. Germline-derived CDR1 and CDR2 are LGHNA and YSLEER. This CDR3 contains 13 residues. Trimming cost V 0 bases and J 0 bases, with 3 bases left between them. CDR3 amino acids: CASSQDYSYEQYF. CDR3 DNA: TGCGCCAGCAGCCAAGATTACTCCTACGAGCAGTACTTC.

The rearrangement links TRBV7-9 to TRBJ2-3; TRBD2 matches 9 bases. The CDR3 extends over 15 amino acids. Unmatched junction bases numbered 5, after V lost 5 bases and J lost 2 bases. Germline CDR1 is SEHNR and CDR2 is FQNEAQ (reference sequence). The CDR3 nucleotides are TGTGCCAGCAGCAAGGGACTAGCCACCACAGATACGCAGTATTTT. Translated, it gives CASSKGLATTDTQYF.